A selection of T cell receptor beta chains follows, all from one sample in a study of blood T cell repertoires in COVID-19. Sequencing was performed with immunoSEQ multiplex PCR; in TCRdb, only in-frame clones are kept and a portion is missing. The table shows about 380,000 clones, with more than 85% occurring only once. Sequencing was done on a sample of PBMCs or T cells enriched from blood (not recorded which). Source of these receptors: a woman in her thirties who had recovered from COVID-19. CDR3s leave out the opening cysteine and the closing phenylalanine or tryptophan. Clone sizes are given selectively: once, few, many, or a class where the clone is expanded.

SVVDVGGVFYNEQF	.	TRBV29-1	TRBJ2-1
ASSQGGGVWAEQF	.	TRBV7-9	TRBJ2-1
ASSVGLAGEETQY	.	TRBV2	TRBJ2-5
ASSPPAVRGRGSNTGELF	few	TRBV18	TRBJ2-2
ASSPGLGRNSPLH	.	TRBV7-6	TRBJ1-6
ASSWGGGNTEAF	.	TRBV5-1	TRBJ1-1
ASSVLGDSHNSPLH	.	TRBV5-4	TRBJ1-6
ALGQGRDTIY	.	TRBV10-3	TRBJ1-3
ASSRRDRLYGYT	.	TRBV28	TRBJ1-2
SVLVPGQGSSYNEQF	.	TRBV29-1	TRBJ2-1
ASSPSQGYYEQY	.	TRBV28	TRBJ2-7
ASSLQGYGYT	.	TRBV19	TRBJ1-2
ASSPPSGQNYGYT	.	TRBV18	TRBJ1-2
ASSIATGYSPLH	.	TRBV19	TRBJ1-6
ASSGGPGAAYEQY	.	TRBV5-6	TRBJ2-7
ASISYEQY	.	TRBV10-1	TRBJ2-7
ASSLTGGTVETQY	.	TRBV28	TRBJ2-5
SPRLNEQF	.	TRBV29-1	TRBJ2-1
ASSLSGTEAF	few	TRBV5-1	TRBJ1-1
SSYGGGVVGYT	.	TRBV29-1	TRBJ1-2
ASSPRLASEQY	.	TRBV27	TRBJ2-7
ASSLAGGIQETQY	.	TRBV5-1	TRBJ2-5
ASSFAGGPYEQY	.	TRBV7-9	TRBJ2-7
ASGRVAGDSYEQY	.	TRBV27	TRBJ2-7
ASWAPGEKLF	.	TRBV27	TRBJ1-4
ASSLAGGGRLIPEAF	.	TRBV5-4	TRBJ1-1
ASSLSRQGYTEAF	.	TRBV27	TRBJ1-1
ATSDAGVYNEQF	.	TRBV24-1	TRBJ2-1
ASSEPAKRTLH	.	TRBV28	TRBJ1-6
ASSQDRAGVAKNIQY	.	TRBV14	TRBJ2-4
ASSPSGELTQY	.	TRBV19	TRBJ2-5
AWSGGSLSSSNQPQH	.	TRBV30	TRBJ1-5